This passage covers 30 T cell receptor beta chains from one sample sequenced in a study of graft-versus-host responses after intestinal transplantation. TCRdb keeps only in-frame clones here, not all; method: immunoSEQ multiplex PCR. The sample lists around 30,000 clones, around 78% occurring once. The source material was PBMCs, sampled approximately 28 days after intestinal transplant. The receptors were gathered from a human patient who received an intestinal transplant, so some T cells may come from the graft donor.

The chain links TRBV25-1 to TRBJ2-7, with 8 bases matching TRBD1. The CDR3 has 13 amino acids. From germline, CDR1 is MGHDK and CDR2 SYGVNS. V shed 5 bases, J shed 2 bases, and the junction held 2 bases outside the gene matches. In DNA, the CDR3 is TGTGCCAGCAGTCAGGACAGGGCCTACGAGCAGTACTTC. Translating it yields CASSQDRAYEQYF.

CDR3 DNA: TGTGCCAGCAGCAGGGGGTCTTATAATTCACCCCTCCACTTT. Translation gives CASSRGSYNSPLHF. The chain recombines TRBV7-3 with TRBJ1-6; TRBD1 might be the D (6 bases). CDR1 and CDR2 from the germline V gene are SGHTA and FQGTGA. V lost 5 bases and J 4 bases, leaving 9 bases between the germline ends. The CDR3 totals 14 residues.

The genes are TRBV19 and TRBJ2-1, with 7 nucleotides matching TRBD2. After removal of 6 bases from V and 2 bases from J, the junction contained 13 bases not matched to a gene. The CDR3 spans 17 residues. From germline, CDR1 is LNHDA and CDR2 SQIVND (reference sequence). The CDR3 DNA reads as TGTGCCAGTAGAGACTACGGTCTAGCGGCTCCCTACAATGAGCAGTTCTTC. It yields the protein CASRDYGLAAPYNEQFF.

Notes on this clone: Mismatch with germline at one junction end may stem from a read error. V gene TRBV12-5 combines with J gene TRBJ2-6; TRBD2 matches at 10 bases. The V gene's germline CDR1 is LGHNT and CDR2 FRNRAP. The CDR3 runs 20 residues. The CDR3 nucleotides are TGTGCTCGTGGTTTGTCCCAGCGGGGGGGCCTAAACTCTGGGGCCAACGTCCTGACTTTC. Translation: CARGLSQRGGLNSGANVLTF.

The chain's CDR3 is CASSLLSSSSYEQYF. CDR3 nucleotide sequence: TGTGCCAGCAGTTTATTGTCTTCCAGCTCCTACGAGCAGTACTTC. The gene calls are TRBV27 and TRBJ2-7; D not resolved. This CDR3 spans 15 amino acids. CDR1 and CDR2 (germline): MNHEY, SMNVEV (reference sequence). The germline V and J ends were trimmed by 1 base and 0 bases, with 10 bases remaining between them.

J is TRBJ2-2 and V is TRBV27; 8 positions match TRBD2. The CDR3 covers 15 residues. CDR1 and CDR2 from the germline V gene are MNHEY and SMNVEV (reference sequence). V was pared by 5 bases and J by 4 bases, with 6 bases of the junction left unmatched. The CDR3 sequence: CASSPGLVATGELFF. The CDR3 DNA sequence: TGTGCCAGCAGTCCGGGACTAGTCGCCACCGGGGAGCTGTTTTTT.

The chain employs TRBV6-1 and TRBJ2-7, with D unclear. In germline, CDR1 is MNHNS, CDR2 SASEGT. Trimming shortened V by 2 bases and J by 1 base, and 6 bases separated the two germline ends. The CDR3 has 13 amino acids. CDR3 sequence reads: CASSELRSYEQYF. The DNA for the CDR3 is TGTGCCAGCAGTGAATTGAGGTCCTACGAGCAGTACTTC.

The chain combines TRBV11-2 with TRBJ2-7; D unresolved. The CDR3 totals 12 residues. Germline CDR1 SGHAT, CDR2 FQNNGV. Deletions cut 3 bases from V and 3 bases from J, with 6 bases between. The CDR3: CASSFRNYEQYF. The CDR3 DNA is TGTGCCAGCAGCTTTAGGAACTACGAGCAGTACTTC.

The chain carries TRBV4-1 and TRBJ1-1; a possible D gene is TRBD1 (5 bases). V dropped 0 bases and J dropped 0 bases, with 11 bases sitting between them. CDR1 and CDR2 from the germline V gene are MGHRA and YSYEKL. This CDR3 region has 16 residues. The CDR3 is CASSQERQLMNTEAFF. In nucleotides, the CDR3 is TGCGCCAGCAGCCAAGAAAGACAGTTGATGAACACTGAAGCTTTCTTT.

J is TRBJ2-7 and V is TRBV5-5, with D tentatively TRBD2 (6 bases). Germline CDR1 reads SGHKS; CDR2 reads YYEKEE (reference sequence). The CDR3 consists of 13 residues. The V gene lost 7 bases and the J gene lost 0 bases, with 11 bases spanning the gap. Here the CDR3 reads CASGEVFSYEQYF. The CDR3, as DNA: TGTGCCAGCGGGGAGGTTTTCTCCTACGAGCAGTACTTC.

The V call is TRBV5-1, the J call TRBJ2-5; TRBD1 agrees at 7 bases. CDR1 and CDR2 (germline): SGHRS, YFSETQ. J gave up 4 bases and V 4 bases, and 4 bases lay outside the gene matches. The CDR3 contains 13 residues. CDR3 region: CASSRGGGETQYF. CDR3 DNA: TGCGCCAGCAGCCGAGGGGGCGGAGAGACCCAGTACTTC.

CDR3 region: CASSRTGGPGPYSNQPQHF. In DNA, the CDR3 is TGTGCCAGTAGTAGGACTGGGGGCCCGGGCCCCTATAGCAATCAGCCCCAGCATTTT. This rearrangement joins TRBV19 to TRBJ1-5; D might be TRBD1 (6 bases). With 4 bases removed from V and 0 bases from J, the gap between germline ends came to 22 bases. CDR3 length equals 19 residues. CDR1 is LNHDA, CDR2 SQIVND, per germline (reference sequence).

The genes are TRBV7-3 and TRBJ2-7; TRBD2 aligns across 8 bases. With V trimmed by 4 bases and J by 3 bases, 2 bases remained unmatched. Germline assignment: CDR1 SGHTA and CDR2 FQGTGA. The length of the CDR3 is 13 residues. This CDR3 reads CASSSSGSYEQYF. The CDR3, as DNA: TGTGCCAGCAGCTCCAGCGGGAGCTACGAGCAGTACTTC.

The chain employs TRBV7-3 and TRBJ2-3; the D gene is possibly TRBD1 (6 bases). Trimming took 3 bases from V and 1 from J, leaving 11 bases between them. CDR3 length: 15 amino acids. Per germline, CDR1 SGHTA and CDR2 FQGTGA. CDR3 nucleotides: TGTGCCAGCAGCTTTCAGGCAGGGGGCACAGATACGCAGTATTTT. Amino acids: CASSFQAGGTDTQYF.

The chain employs TRBV19 and TRBJ2-1; D tentatively fits TRBD1 or TRBD2 (5 bases each). Per the germline V gene, CDR1 is LNHDA and CDR2 is SQIVND (reference sequence). Trimming shortened V by 1 base and J by 1 base, and 8 bases separated the two germline ends. CDR3 length: 15 amino acids. CDR3: CASSIVWGSYNEQFF. The CDR3, as DNA: TGTGCCAGTAGTATAGTCTGGGGGTCCTACAATGAGCAGTTCTTC.

This clone was seen only once. The V and J genes are TRBV28 and TRBJ2-1, with D possibly being TRBD1 or TRBD2 (7 bases each). The V and J ends lost 5 bases and 5 bases respectively, with 19 bases between them. The CDR3 totals 16 residues. Germline V lookup: CDR1 MDHEN, CDR2 SYDVKM. CDR3 sequence reads: CASSERDSFIHNEQFF. The CDR3 DNA reads TGTGCCAGCAGTGAGCGGGACAGCTTCATCCACAATGAGCAGTTCTTC.

The rearrangement joins TRBV9 to TRBJ2-3; D not resolved. The CDR3 is made up of 13 amino acids. With 0 bases removed from V and 6 bases from J, the gap between germline ends came to 8 bases. Germline loops: CDR1 SGDLS, CDR2 YYNGEE. In DNA form, the CDR3 reads TGTGCCAGCAGCGTAGAGGTCAAGGATACGCAGTATTTT. Its translation: CASSVEVKDTQYF.

This clone was found once. The rearrangement links TRBV30 to TRBJ2-2; 11 bases map to TRBD2. Germline V CDR1 and CDR2: GTSNPN, SVGIG (reference sequence). This CDR3 has 16 residues. Unmatched junction bases numbered 6, after V lost 2 bases and J lost 4 bases. CDR3 residues: CAWSPGTSGVTGELFF. CDR3 nucleotides: TGTGCCTGGAGTCCCGGGACTAGCGGTGTCACCGGGGAGCTGTTTTTT.

This clone has just a few counts. The J gene is TRBJ1-3, the V gene TRBV28; perhaps TRBD1 as D (5 bases). V lost 4 bases to trimming and J lost 0 bases, with 13 bases between them. The CDR3 is made up of 16 amino acids. Germline V gene sequence: CDR1 MDHEN, CDR2 SYDVKM. Here the CDR3 DNA reads TGTGCCAGCAGTTATTCTCGGGACGGCTCTGGAAACACCATATATTTT. Amino acids: CASSYSRDGSGNTIYF.

This chain uses TRBV5-1 with TRBJ2-7; D is perhaps TRBD2 (6 bases). CDR1 SGHRS and CDR2 YFSETQ come from the germline V gene. This CDR3 is 14 amino acids long. V was trimmed by 0 bases and J by 2 bases, leaving 9 bases between them. This CDR3 reads CASSLGLVAYEQYF. The CDR3 DNA reads TGCGCCAGCAGCTTGGGACTAGTGGCCTACGAGCAGTACTTC.

This chain links TRBV7-9 with TRBJ2-3, with a weak D call TRBD2 (7 bases). V was pared by 1 base and J by 3 bases, with 17 bases between. CDR3 length: 17 residues. Looked up from germline, CDR1 is SEHNR and CDR2 is FQNEAQ (reference sequence). CDR3 amino acids: CASSLVVMGGRTDTQYF. The CDR3 nucleotides are TGTGCCAGCAGCTTAGTGGTTATGGGGGGGCGGACAGATACGCAGTATTTT.

The rearrangement uses TRBV11-3 and TRBJ1-1; TRBD1 agrees at 9 bases. The CDR3 sequence is 16 residues long. With 8 bases clipped from V and 4 bases from J, the junction kept 14 bases outside the gene matches. Germline-derived CDR1 and CDR2 are SGHNT and YENEEA. As DNA, the CDR3 is TGTGCCAGCCATTTTTGGGACAGGGCATCACCCACTGAAGCTTTCTTT. Its protein is CASHFWDRASPTEAFF.

The V gene is TRBV10-2, the J gene TRBJ2-7; 9 bases fit TRBD2. Germline trimming cut 4 bases from V and 2 bases from J; bases unmatched to any gene: 0. Germline CDR1 WSHSY, CDR2 SAAADI. The CDR3 extends over 13 amino acids. The CDR3 sequence is CASSGLAAYEQYF. In DNA, the CDR3 is TGCGCCAGCAGTGGACTAGCGGCCTACGAGCAGTACTTC.

The rearrangement uses TRBV7-9 and TRBJ2-7; a weak D match, TRBD2 (5 bases). Trimming left V 5 bases short and J 0 bases short, with 8 bases between. The germline CDR1 and CDR2 sequences are SEHNR and FQNEAQ (reference sequence). This CDR3 has 13 residues. Written as DNA, the CDR3 is TGTGCCAGCAGCCGAGGGAGCTCCTACGAGCAGTACTTC. This translates into CASSRGSSYEQYF.

Note on this clone: Germline is not matched at one junction end, which may reflect a read error. The chain links TRBV27 to TRBJ2-1, with D uncertain. The CDR3 is 18 amino acids. Germline CDR1 MNHEY, CDR2 SMNVEV (reference sequence). The CDR3 bases are TGTGCCAGCAGTTTATCGAGTGTCTTCCTGGGCTCCGACAATGAGCAGTTCTTC. Its translation: CASSLSSVFLGSDNEQFF.

This sequence joins TRBV6-5 and TRBJ2-1; 8 nucleotides match TRBD2. Germline loops: CDR1 MNHEY, CDR2 SVGAGI. V dropped 4 bases and J dropped 0; count of bases not matched to a gene: 5. The CDR3 has 16 residues. CDR3 in amino acids: CASSFSGTSSYNEQFF. CDR3 in DNA: TGTGCCAGCAGTTTTAGCGGGACGAGCTCCTACAATGAGCAGTTCTTC.

The chain joins TRBV9 to TRBJ2-2; D is unclear. CDR1 and CDR2 from the germline V gene are SGDLS and YYNGEE. The ends were cut back, 3 bases at V and 7 bases at J, with 16 bases in the middle. The CDR3 loop spans 15 amino acids. CDR3 bases: TGTGCCAGCAGCGCTCCCCCCGGGCCGAACGGGGAGCTGTTTTTT. The encoded protein is CASSAPPGPNGELFF. Looking up the rest from reference TRBV9 and TRBJ2-2 gives the full variable domain: DSGVTQTPKHLITATGQRVTLRCSPRSGDLSVYWYQQSLDQGLQFLIQYYNGEERAKGNILERFSAQQFPDLHSELNLSSLELGDSALYFCASSAPPGPNGELFFGEGSRLTVL.

This clone has only one observation. This rearrangement joins TRBV25-1 to TRBJ2-1; D tentatively fits TRBD1 or TRBD2 (5 bases each). Trimming removed 1 base from V and 4 bases from J, with 5 bases in between. CDR3 length: 13 amino acids. Per the germline V gene, CDR1 is MGHDK and CDR2 is SYGVNS. CDR3 loop: CASSEWGYNEQFF. CDR3 in DNA: TGTGCCAGCAGTGAATGGGGGTACAATGAGCAGTTCTTC.

This chain joins TRBV30 and TRBJ1-2; unclear D gene. Looked up from germline, CDR1 is GTSNPN and CDR2 is SVGIG (reference sequence). V lost 0 bases to trimming and J lost 5 bases, with 10 bases between them. The length of the CDR3 is 13 residues. The CDR3 reads CAWSVRKTYGYTF. The CDR3 DNA reads as TGTGCCTGGAGTGTAAGGAAAACTTATGGCTACACCTTC.

This chain uses TRBV4-2 with TRBJ1-6; D remains ambiguous. CDR3 length equals 16 residues. Deletions cut 1 base from V and 13 bases from J, with 20 bases between. From germline, CDR1 is LGHNA and CDR2 YNFKEQ. The CDR3 region has the DNA TGTGCCAGCAGCCAAGTCTGGAGCAGGCGCTCTCACCCCCTCCACTTT. It is translated as CASSQVWSRRSHPLHF.